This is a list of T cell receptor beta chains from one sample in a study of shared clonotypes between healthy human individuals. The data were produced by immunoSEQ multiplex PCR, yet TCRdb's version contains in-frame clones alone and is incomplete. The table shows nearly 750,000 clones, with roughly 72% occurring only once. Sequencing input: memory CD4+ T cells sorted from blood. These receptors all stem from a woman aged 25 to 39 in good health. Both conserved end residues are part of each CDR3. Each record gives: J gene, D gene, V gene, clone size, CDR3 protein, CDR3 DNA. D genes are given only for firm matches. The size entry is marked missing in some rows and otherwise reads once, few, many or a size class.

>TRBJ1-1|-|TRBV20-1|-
CSARDEGRAFF
TGCAGTGCTAGAGATGAGGGAAGAGCTTTCTTT
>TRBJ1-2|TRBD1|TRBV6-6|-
CASSSTGDYGYTF
TGTGCCAGCAGTTCGACAGGGGACTATGGCTACACCTTC
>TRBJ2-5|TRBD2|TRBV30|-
CAWVRSLAGGETQYF
TGTGCCTGGGTCCGATCACTAGCGGGAGGAGAGACCCAGTACTTC
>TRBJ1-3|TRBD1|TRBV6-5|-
CASSLNRGNAGNTIYF
TGTGCCAGCAGTTTAAACAGGGGGAACGCTGGAAACACCATATATTTT
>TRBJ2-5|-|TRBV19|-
CASRSDGETQYF
TGTGCCAGTAGATCAGATGGAGAGACCCAGTACTTC
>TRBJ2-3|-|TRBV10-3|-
CATHTSDGADTQYF
TGTGCCACTCACACTAGTGATGGGGCAGATACGCAGTATTTT
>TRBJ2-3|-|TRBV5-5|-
CASSSRDTRTSDTQYF
TGTGCCAGCAGCAGTCGGGACACTCGAACGTCGGATACGCAGTATTTT
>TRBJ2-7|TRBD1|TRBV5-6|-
CASSATGGWNEQYF
TGTGCCAGCAGCGCGACAGGGGGCTGGAACGAGCAGTACTTC
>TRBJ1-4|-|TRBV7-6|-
CASSLSGESTALFF
TGTGCCAGCAGCCTCAGCGGGGAATCGACAGCACTGTTTTTT
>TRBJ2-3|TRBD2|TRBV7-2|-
CASSLGASGFSTDTQYF
TGTGCCAGCAGCTTAGGGGCTAGCGGGTTCAGCACAGATACGCAGTATTTT
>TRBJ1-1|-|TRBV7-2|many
CASSYRVDTEAFF
TGTGCCAGCAGCTACAGGGTTGATACTGAAGCTTTCTTT
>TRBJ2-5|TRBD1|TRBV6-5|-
CASSLGTGGRETQYF
TGTGCCAGCAGTCTGGGGACAGGGGGAAGGGAGACCCAGTACTTC
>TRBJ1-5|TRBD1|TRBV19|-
CASSIFDPTGGQPQHF
TGTGCCAGTAGTATTTTTGACCCGACAGGGGGTCAGCCCCAGCATTTT
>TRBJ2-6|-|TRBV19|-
CASSIVTGEANVLTF
TGTGCCAGTAGTATAGTAACGGGGGAGGCCAACGTCCTGACTTTC
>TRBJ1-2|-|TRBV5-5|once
CASSSRWGGVTNYSYTF
TGTGCCAGCAGCTCGAGATGGGGGGGAGTAACGAACTATAGCTACACCTTC
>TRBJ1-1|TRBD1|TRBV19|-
CASSIDRGRTEAFF
TGTGCCAGTAGTATTGACAGGGGACGGACTGAAGCTTTCTTT
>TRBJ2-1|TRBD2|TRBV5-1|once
CASSPIAGLGRNEQFF
TGCGCCAGCAGCCCGATAGCGGGACTTGGGCGGAATGAGCAGTTCTTC